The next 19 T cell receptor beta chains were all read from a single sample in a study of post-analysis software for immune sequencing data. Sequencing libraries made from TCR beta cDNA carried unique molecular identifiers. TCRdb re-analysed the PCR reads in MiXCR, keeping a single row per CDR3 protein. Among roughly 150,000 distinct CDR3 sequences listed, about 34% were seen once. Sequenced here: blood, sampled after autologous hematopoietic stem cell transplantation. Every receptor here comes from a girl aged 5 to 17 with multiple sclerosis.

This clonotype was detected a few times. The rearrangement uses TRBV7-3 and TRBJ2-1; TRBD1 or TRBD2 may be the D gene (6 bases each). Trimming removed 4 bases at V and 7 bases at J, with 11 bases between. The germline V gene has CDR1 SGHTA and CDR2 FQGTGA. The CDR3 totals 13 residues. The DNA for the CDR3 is TGTGCCAGCAGCTGGGGGGCTCGGAATGAGCAGTTCTTC. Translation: CASSWGARNEQFF.

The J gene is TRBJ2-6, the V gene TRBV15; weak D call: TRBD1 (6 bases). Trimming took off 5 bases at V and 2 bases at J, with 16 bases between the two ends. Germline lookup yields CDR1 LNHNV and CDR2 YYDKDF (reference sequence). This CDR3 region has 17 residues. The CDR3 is CATSLGGWRTGANVLTF. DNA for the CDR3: TGTGCCACCAGCCTAGGGGGATGGAGAACTGGGGCCAACGTCCTGACTTTC.

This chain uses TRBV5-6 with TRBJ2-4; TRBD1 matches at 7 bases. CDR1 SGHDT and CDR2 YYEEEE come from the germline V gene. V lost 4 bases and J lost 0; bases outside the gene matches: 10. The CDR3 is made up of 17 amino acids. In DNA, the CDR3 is TGTGCCAGCAGCAGAACGGGACAGCTATTAGCCAAAAACATTCAGTACTTC. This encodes CASSRTGQLLAKNIQYF.

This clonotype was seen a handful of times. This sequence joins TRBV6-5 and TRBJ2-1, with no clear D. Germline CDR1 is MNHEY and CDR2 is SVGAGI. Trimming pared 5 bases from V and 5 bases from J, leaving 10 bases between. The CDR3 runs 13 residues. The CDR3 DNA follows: TGTGCCAGCAGTCCGCCCCCCCACAATGAGCAGTTCTTC. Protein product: CASSPPPHNEQFF.

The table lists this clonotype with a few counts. The CDR3 sequence is CASSPSGTSSYEQYF. The CDR3 nucleotides are TGTGCCAGCAGTCCTAGCGGAACCAGCTCCTACGAGCAGTACTTC. The chain combines TRBV6-1 with TRBJ2-7, with TRBD2 matching over 7 bases. This CDR3 is 15 amino acids long. After removal of 5 bases from V and 0 bases from J, the junction contained 7 bases not matched to a gene. CDR1 and CDR2 from the germline V gene are MNHNS and SASEGT.

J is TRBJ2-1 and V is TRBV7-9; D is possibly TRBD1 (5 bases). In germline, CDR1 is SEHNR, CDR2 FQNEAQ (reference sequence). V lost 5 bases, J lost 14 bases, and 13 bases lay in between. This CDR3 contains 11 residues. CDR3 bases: TGTGCCAGCAGCCTAGGGGAAGAGGAGTTCTTC. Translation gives CASSLGEEEFF. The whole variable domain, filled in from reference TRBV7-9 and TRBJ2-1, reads DTGVSQNPRHKITKRGQNVTFRCDPISEHNRLYWYRQTLGQGPEFLTYFQNEAQLEKSRLLSDRFSAERPKGSFSTLEIQRTEQGDSAMYLCASSLGEEEFFGPGTRLTVL.

CDR3 nucleotide sequence: TGCAGTGCTCCGACTAGCGGGGGCCTTCAAGAGACCCAGTACTTC. Its protein product is CSAPTSGGLQETQYF. This chain uses TRBV20-1 with TRBJ2-5, with 12 bases lining up with TRBD2. Germline CDR1 is DFQATT and CDR2 is SNEGSKA (reference sequence). After removal of 5 bases from V and 2 bases from J, the junction contained 6 bases not matched to a gene. The length of the CDR3 is 15 residues.

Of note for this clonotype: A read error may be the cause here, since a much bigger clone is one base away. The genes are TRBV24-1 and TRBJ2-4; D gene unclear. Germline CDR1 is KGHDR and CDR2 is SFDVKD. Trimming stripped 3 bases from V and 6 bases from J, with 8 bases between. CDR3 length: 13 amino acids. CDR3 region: CATSDTSTNIQYF. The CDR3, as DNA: TGTGCCACCAGTGATACGTCTACAAACATTCAGTACTTC.

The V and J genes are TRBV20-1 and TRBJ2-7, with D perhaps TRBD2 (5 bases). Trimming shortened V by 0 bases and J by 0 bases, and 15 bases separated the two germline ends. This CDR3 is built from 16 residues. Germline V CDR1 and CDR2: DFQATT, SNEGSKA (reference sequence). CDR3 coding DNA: TGCAGTGCTAGAGAGCATAGCGTGGCCCCCTCCTACGAGCAGTACTTC. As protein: CSAREHSVAPSYEQYF.

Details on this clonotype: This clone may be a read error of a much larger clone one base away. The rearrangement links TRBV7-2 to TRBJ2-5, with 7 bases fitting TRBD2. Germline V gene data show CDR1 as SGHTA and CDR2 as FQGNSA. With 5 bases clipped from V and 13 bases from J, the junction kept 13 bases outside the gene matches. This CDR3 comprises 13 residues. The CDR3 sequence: CASSPPLAGVVYF. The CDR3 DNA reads TGTGCCAGCAGCCCCCCCTTGGCGGGGGTAGTGTACTTC.

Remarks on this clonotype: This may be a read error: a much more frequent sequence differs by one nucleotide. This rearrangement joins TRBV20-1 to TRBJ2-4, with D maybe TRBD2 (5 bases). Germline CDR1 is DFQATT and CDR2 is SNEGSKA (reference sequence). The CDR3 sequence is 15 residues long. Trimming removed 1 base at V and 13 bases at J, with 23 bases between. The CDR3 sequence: CSARGSGLTQEAQYF. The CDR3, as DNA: TGCAGTGCTAGAGGGTCAGGACTTACCCAAGAGGCCCAGTACTTC.

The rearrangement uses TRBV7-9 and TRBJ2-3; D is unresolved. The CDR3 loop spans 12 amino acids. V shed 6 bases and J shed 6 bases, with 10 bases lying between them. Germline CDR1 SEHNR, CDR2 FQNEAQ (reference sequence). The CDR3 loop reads CASSPYVDTQYF. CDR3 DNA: TGTGCCAGCAGTCCTTATGTCGATACGCAGTATTTT.

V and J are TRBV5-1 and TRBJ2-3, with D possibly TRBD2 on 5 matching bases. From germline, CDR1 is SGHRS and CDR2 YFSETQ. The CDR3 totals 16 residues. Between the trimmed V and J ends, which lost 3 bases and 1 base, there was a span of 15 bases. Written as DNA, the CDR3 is TGCGCCAGCAGCTCTGGGAGTTCTCACGGCACAGATACGCAGTATTTT. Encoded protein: CASSSGSSHGTDTQYF. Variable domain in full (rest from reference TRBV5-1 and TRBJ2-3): KAGVTQTPRYLIKTRGQQVTLSCSPISGHRSVSWYQQTPGQGLQFLFEYFSETQRNKGNFPGRFSGRQFSNSRSEMNVSTLELGDSALYLCASSSGSSHGTDTQYFGPGTRLTVL.

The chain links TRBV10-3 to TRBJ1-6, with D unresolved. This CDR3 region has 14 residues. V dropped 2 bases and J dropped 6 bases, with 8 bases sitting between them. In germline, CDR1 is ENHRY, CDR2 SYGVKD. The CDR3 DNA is TGTGCCATCAGTGAGAGCTCAGCTAATTCACCCCTCCACTTT. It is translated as CAISESSANSPLHF.

The CDR3 DNA sequence: TGTGCCTGGAGCAGACGTCCCAGACAGGGGAACACTGAAGCTTTCTTT. Translating it yields CAWSRRPRQGNTEAFF. The chain couples TRBV30 to TRBJ1-1, with 7 bases matching TRBD1. CDR1 GTSNPN and CDR2 SVGIG come from the germline V gene (reference sequence). V shed 3 bases and J 1 base; nucleotides not matched to a gene: 11. The CDR3 consists of 16 residues.

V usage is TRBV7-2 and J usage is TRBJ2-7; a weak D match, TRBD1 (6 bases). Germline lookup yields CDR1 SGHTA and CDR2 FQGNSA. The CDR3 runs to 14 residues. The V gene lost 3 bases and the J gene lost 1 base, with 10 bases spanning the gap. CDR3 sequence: CASSFRTASYEQYF. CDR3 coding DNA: TGTGCCAGCAGCTTCCGGACAGCATCCTACGAGCAGTACTTC.

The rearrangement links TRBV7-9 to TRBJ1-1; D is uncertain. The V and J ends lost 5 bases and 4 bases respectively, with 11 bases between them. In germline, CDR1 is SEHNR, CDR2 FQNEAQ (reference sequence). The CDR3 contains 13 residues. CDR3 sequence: CASSHPGSTEAFF. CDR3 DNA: TGTGCCAGCAGCCATCCAGGCTCCACTGAAGCTTTCTTT.

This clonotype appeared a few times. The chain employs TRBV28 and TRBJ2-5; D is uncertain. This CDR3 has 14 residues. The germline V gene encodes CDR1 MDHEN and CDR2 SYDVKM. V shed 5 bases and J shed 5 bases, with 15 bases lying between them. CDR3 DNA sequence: TGTGCCAGCAGTGCCTGGTCGGGCCGGGAGACCCAGTACTTC. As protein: CASSAWSGRETQYF. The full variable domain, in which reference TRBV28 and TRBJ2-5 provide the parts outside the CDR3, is DVKVTQSSRYLVKRTGEKVFLECVQDMDHENMFWYRQDPGLGLRLIYFSYDVKMKEKGDIPEGYSVSREKKERFSLILESASTNQTSMYLCASSAWSGRETQYFGPGTRLLVL.

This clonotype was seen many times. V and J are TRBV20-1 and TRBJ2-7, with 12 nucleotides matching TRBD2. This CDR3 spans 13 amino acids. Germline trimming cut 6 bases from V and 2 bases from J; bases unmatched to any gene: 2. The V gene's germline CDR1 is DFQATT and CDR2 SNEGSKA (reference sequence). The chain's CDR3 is CSARTSGTYEQYF. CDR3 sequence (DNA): TGCAGTGCCAGGACTAGCGGGACCTACGAGCAGTACTTC.